The 29 T cell receptor beta chains below come from one sample, sequenced in a study of blood T cell repertoires in COVID-19. TCRdb's table, derived via immunoSEQ multiplex PCR, lists solely in-frame clones and lacks some. The data show 70,000 or so clones, about nine tenths seen once. Sequenced: peripheral blood. The receptors were sampled from a woman under 30 with acute or convalescent COVID-19.

The chain carries TRBV28 and TRBJ2-7; 10 bases agree with TRBD1. The trim removed 4 bases at V and 2 bases at J, leaving 5 bases unmatched. CDR3 length: 15 residues. CDR1 and CDR2 (germline): MDHEN, SYDVKM. CDR3 coding DNA: TGTGCCAGCAGTTCCCGGGACAGGGGTCCCTACGAGCAGTACTTC. Protein: CASSSRDRGPYEQYF.

The gene calls are TRBV11-2 and TRBJ2-1, with 9 positions matching TRBD1. The CDR3 spans 16 residues. Germline CDR1 reads SGHAT; CDR2 reads FQNNGV. The V segment lost 5 bases and the J segment 5 bases; nucleotides outside the gene matches: 10. The CDR3 DNA reads TGTGCCAGCAGCACCATCGGACAGGGGTTCCACAATGAGCAGTTCTTC. This gives the protein CASSTIGQGFHNEQFF.

In nucleotides, the CDR3 is TGTGCCAGCATGCGGGACAGGGGAAACTATGGCTACACCTTC. Encoded protein: CASMRDRGNYGYTF. This chain joins TRBV6-5 and TRBJ1-2; 10 bases are shared with TRBD1. The trim removed 7 bases at V and 2 bases at J, leaving 4 bases unmatched. The CDR3 runs to 14 residues. The germline gives CDR1 MNHEY, CDR2 SVGAGI.

The V call is TRBV29-1, the J call TRBJ2-3; 7 bases are a match to TRBD2. Looked up from germline, CDR1 is SQVTM and CDR2 is ANQGSEA. CDR3 length: 13 residues. V dropped 3 bases and J dropped 4; count of bases not matched to a gene: 4. The CDR3 protein is CSVDAGVADTQYF. CDR3 DNA: TGCAGCGTTGATGCGGGAGTGGCAGATACGCAGTATTTT.

The chain recombines TRBV9 with TRBJ2-3, with D uncertain. The V end was cut by 0 bases, the J end by 0 bases, with 11 bases between. In germline, CDR1 is SGDLS, CDR2 YYNGEE. The length of the CDR3 is 16 residues. The CDR3 DNA is TGTGCCAGCAGCGTAGGTACTGCCTCTAGCACAGATACGCAGTATTTT. Translation gives CASSVGTASSTDTQYF.

The rearrangement joins TRBV3-1 (or the pseudogene TRBV3-2) to TRBJ2-1; 7 bases match TRBD2. Unmatched junction bases numbered 8, after V lost 5 bases and J lost 7 bases. In germline, CDR1 is LGHDT, CDR2 YNNKEL (reference sequence). The CDR3 length is 14 residues. The CDR3 sequence: CASSSGIRANEQFF. CDR3 nucleotides: TGTGCCAGCAGCAGCGGGATAAGGGCGAATGAGCAGTTCTTC.

The sample holds a few counts of this clone. The J gene is TRBJ2-7, the V gene TRBV1; the DNA was not compared with TRBD1, the D call given in the table. TRBV1 is termed a pseudogene. The CDR3 spans 14 residues. In DNA, the CDR3 is TGCACCAGCAGCCGACGGACAGGGTCCCACGAGCAGTACTTC. Its protein product is CTSSRRTGSHEQYF.

The chain employs TRBV19 and TRBJ2-1; 9 bases align to TRBD1. V gave up 3 bases and J gave up 7 bases; unmatched junction bases: 10. CDR3 length: 16 residues. The V gene's germline CDR1 is LNHDA and CDR2 SQIVND (reference sequence). As DNA, the CDR3 is TGTGCCAGTAGTATGGGTGTCGGGACAGGGCGGAATGAGCAGTTCTTC. Residues: CASSMGVGTGRNEQFF. Variable domain in full (rest from reference TRBV19 and TRBJ2-1): DGGITQSPKYLFRKEGQNVTLSCEQNLNHDAMYWYRQDPGQGLRLIYYSQIVNDFQKGDIAEGYSVSREKKESFPLTVTSAQKNPTAFYLCASSMGVGTGRNEQFFGPGTRLTVL.

The rearrangement joins TRBV28 to TRBJ1-5; no definite D call. The germline gives CDR1 MDHEN, CDR2 SYDVKM. The CDR3 is made up of 14 amino acids. The V gene lost 3 bases and the J gene lost 3 bases, with 9 bases spanning the gap. CDR3 loop: CASSLWTANQPQHF. CDR3 coding DNA: TGTGCCAGCAGTTTGTGGACTGCCAATCAGCCCCAGCATTTT.

This chain joins TRBV28 and TRBJ2-3; D is unclear. Trimming shortened V by 6 bases and J by 2 bases, and 12 bases separated the two germline ends. The germline CDR1 and CDR2 sequences are MDHEN and SYDVKM. The CDR3 covers 14 residues. The CDR3 protein is CASSIEALTDTQYF. For the CDR3, the DNA is TGTGCCAGCAGCATTGAGGCCCTCACAGATACGCAGTATTTT. Full variable domain (outside the CDR3, taken from reference TRBV28 and TRBJ2-3): DVKVTQSSRYLVKRTGEKVFLECVQDMDHENMFWYRQDPGLGLRLIYFSYDVKMKEKGDIPEGYSVSREKKERFSLILESASTNQTSMYLCASSIEALTDTQYFGPGTRLTVL.

The chain employs TRBV24-1 and TRBJ2-5; D is unclear. Trimming took off 12 bases at V and 5 bases at J, with 9 bases between the two ends. This CDR3 has 10 residues. CDR1 is KGHDR, CDR2 SFDVKD, per germline. The CDR3 protein is CAPRDETQYF. DNA for the CDR3: TGTGCCCCCCGCGATGAGACCCAGTACTTC.

The CDR3 loop reads CASRPGLASRSQYF. The CDR3 DNA reads TGTGCCAGCAGACCGGGACTAGCATCTCGCTCTCAGTACTTC. J is TRBJ2-7 and V is TRBV6-5, with 9 nucleotides matching TRBD2. Germline V gene data show CDR1 as MNHEY and CDR2 as SVGAGI. The V and J ends lost 6 bases and 10 bases, in that order; junction bases with no gene match: 13. The CDR3 runs to 14 residues.

The V call is TRBV14, the J call TRBJ1-6; 7 positions match TRBD1. Unmatched junction bases numbered 5, after V lost 2 bases and J lost 7 bases. Germline V CDR1 and CDR2: SGHDN, FVKESK. The CDR3 extends over 15 amino acids. CDR3 protein: CASSQPGQTNSPLHF. DNA of the CDR3: TGTGCCAGCAGCCAACCGGGACAGACAAATTCACCCCTCCACTTT.

The CDR3 is CASSARTGLGQPQHF. CDR3 nucleotides: TGTGCCAGCAGCGCCCGGACAGGGCTTGGGCAGCCCCAGCATTTT. This sequence joins TRBV28 and TRBJ1-5; 8 bases line up with TRBD1. This CDR3 has 15 residues. V lost 6 bases and J lost 7; bases outside the gene matches: 11. CDR1 and CDR2 from the germline V gene are MDHEN and SYDVKM.

The chain combines TRBV19 with TRBJ1-4, with D possibly being TRBD1 (5 bases). This CDR3 contains 15 residues. With 7 bases removed from V and 8 bases from J, the gap between germline ends came to 20 bases. CDR1 is LNHDA and CDR2 is SQIVND in the germline V gene (reference sequence). CDR3: CASTSLAQGGEKLFF. CDR3 coding DNA: TGTGCCAGTACCTCCCTGGCGCAGGGTGGAGAAAAACTGTTTTTT.

The chain carries TRBV30 and TRBJ2-2; a possible D gene is TRBD1 (6 bases). CDR1 is GTSNPN and CDR2 is SVGIG in the germline V gene (reference sequence). V was shortened by 4 bases and J by 2 bases, with 14 bases between the two germline ends. The CDR3 sequence is 15 residues long. Here the CDR3 DNA reads TGTGCCTGGAACCAAGTGGGGACAAACACCGGGGAGCTGTTTTTT. Translating gives CAWNQVGTNTGELFF. The whole variable domain, filled in from reference TRBV30 and TRBJ2-2, reads SQTIHQWPATLVQPVGSPLSLECTVEGTSNPNLYWYRQAAGRGLQLLFYSVGIGQISSEVPQNLSASRPQDRQFILSSKKLLLSDSGFYLCAWNQVGTNTGELFFGEGSRLTVL.

This chain uses TRBV25-1 with TRBJ1-1; weak D call: TRBD1 (6 bases). This CDR3 contains 16 residues. CDR1 and CDR2 from the germline V gene are MGHDK and SYGVNS. Trimming pared 6 bases from V and 7 bases from J, leaving 24 bases between. CDR3 protein: CASSSTSLTGNDEAFF. The CDR3 DNA reads TGTGCCAGCAGCTCCACTTCCCTTACAGGGAACGATGAAGCTTTCTTT.

This sequence joins TRBV2 and TRBJ2-3, with TRBD2 matching over 10 bases. V shed 6 bases, J shed 4 bases, and the junction held 1 base outside the gene matches. This CDR3 is built from 13 residues. Germline CDR1 is SNHLY and CDR2 is FYNNEI. The CDR3 DNA sequence: TGTGCCAGCAGCAGCGGGGGGGCAGATACGCAGTATTTT. Translated: CASSSGGADTQYF.

The chain couples TRBV7-2 to TRBJ2-3, with TRBD2 matching 8 bases. The length of the CDR3 is 14 residues. Germline assignment: CDR1 SGHTA and CDR2 FQGNSA. V trimming: 5 bases; J trimming: 4 bases; junction bases outside the gene matches: 5. In DNA form, the CDR3 reads TGTGCCAGCAGCGACGGGGGGGCGGCAGATACGCAGTATTTT. Protein: CASSDGGAADTQYF.

V usage is TRBV6-1 and J usage is TRBJ1-1; D perhaps matches TRBD1 (5 bases). With 0 bases removed from V and 3 bases from J, the gap between germline ends came to 11 bases. CDR1 is MNHNS and CDR2 is SASEGT in the germline V gene. The CDR3 runs to 15 residues. This CDR3 is CASSEARGSYTEAFF. In DNA, the CDR3 is TGTGCCAGCAGTGAAGCTAGGGGTAGTTACACTGAAGCTTTCTTT.

This chain uses TRBV7-8 with TRBJ1-1, with D possibly TRBD1 on 5 matching bases. V was cut by 5 bases and J by 10 bases, with 14 bases left in between. Germline V gives CDR1 SGHVS, CDR2 FQNEAQ. The CDR3 spans 12 residues. The CDR3: CASSLPGGVAFF. The CDR3 region has the DNA TGTGCCAGCAGCCTCCCCGGGGGGGTAGCTTTCTTT.

The rearrangement links TRBV2 to TRBJ2-1; the D is unclear. CDR3 length equals 15 residues. Trimming stripped 6 bases from V and 9 bases from J, with 21 bases between. Germline lookup yields CDR1 SNHLY and CDR2 FYNNEI. The CDR3 nucleotides are TGTGCCAGCAGCGACATCGGCCCCACCGACACTGAGCAGTTCTTC. Protein product: CASSDIGPTDTEQFF.

This clone appeared a few times. This rearrangement joins TRBV25-1 to TRBJ1-1; 8 bases are shared with TRBD1. This CDR3 has 12 residues. Germline loops: CDR1 MGHDK, CDR2 SYGVNS. Unmatched junction bases numbered 5, after V lost 6 bases and J lost 8 bases. The chain's CDR3 is CASSPRTGEAFF. The DNA of the CDR3 is TGTGCCAGCAGCCCTCGGACAGGGGAAGCTTTCTTT.

Only one count was recorded for this clone. The V gene is TRBV5-1, the J gene TRBJ2-3; D unclear. This CDR3 is 14 amino acids long. Trimming shortened V by 4 bases and J by 1 base, and 10 bases separated the two germline ends. Germline V lookup: CDR1 SGHRS, CDR2 YFSETQ. CDR3 DNA: TGCGCCAGCAGCGGTGATGGAGGCACAGATACGCAGTATTTT. This gives the protein CASSGDGGTDTQYF.

J is TRBJ1-2 and V is TRBV2, with a possible D match to TRBD1 (6 bases). Trimming stripped 8 bases from V and 2 bases from J, with 12 bases between. The V gene's germline CDR1 is SNHLY and CDR2 FYNNEI. This CDR3 is built from 13 residues. CDR3 residues: CASSARGNYGYTF. The CDR3 region has the DNA TGTGCCAGCTCCGCCAGGGGCAACTATGGCTACACCTTC.

The chain employs TRBV6-5 and TRBJ2-7; TRBD2 agrees at 9 bases. V lost 6 bases and J lost 4; bases outside the gene matches: 10. The CDR3 is 15 residues long. Germline values: CDR1 MNHEY, CDR2 SVGAGI. The DNA for the CDR3 is TGTGCCAGCAGAGTAGCGGGGGACCTAGATTACGAGCAGTACTTC. Its translation is CASRVAGDLDYEQYF.

This chain connects TRBV7-2 to TRBJ2-3; D gene uncertain. Trimming shortened V by 1 base and J by 6 bases, and 11 bases separated the two germline ends. This CDR3 spans 14 amino acids. Germline loops: CDR1 SGHTA, CDR2 FQGNSA. The chain's CDR3 is CASSLGPLRDTQYF. The DNA for the CDR3 is TGTGCCAGCAGCTTAGGGCCCCTCAGGGATACGCAGTATTTT.

The CDR3 DNA is TGTGCCAGCAGTTACTCTGTTCTTAGCTCCTACAATGAGCAGTTCTTC. The encoded protein is CASSYSVLSSYNEQFF. J is TRBJ2-1 and V is TRBV6-5; D remains ambiguous. V was trimmed by 0 bases and J by 0 bases, leaving 9 bases between them. The CDR3 contains 16 residues. Germline CDR1 is MNHEY and CDR2 is SVGAGI.

This clone is categorized as medium-sized. The V call is TRBV18, the J call TRBJ2-5; TRBD1 is a possible D gene (5 bases). The CDR3 runs to 15 residues. Germline lookup yields CDR1 KGHSH and CDR2 LQKENI. Trimming stripped 2 bases from V and 0 bases from J, with 10 bases between. This CDR3 reads CASSPTQANQETQYF. The CDR3 nucleotides are TGTGCCAGCTCACCAACACAGGCCAACCAAGAGACCCAGTACTTC. The variable domain in full, completed from reference TRBV18 and TRBJ2-5, reads NAGVMQNPRHLVRRRGQEARLRCSPMKGHSHVYWYRQLPEEGLKFMVYLQKENIIDESGMPKERFSAEFPKEGPSILRIQQVVRGDSAAYFCASSPTQANQETQYFGPGTRLLVL.